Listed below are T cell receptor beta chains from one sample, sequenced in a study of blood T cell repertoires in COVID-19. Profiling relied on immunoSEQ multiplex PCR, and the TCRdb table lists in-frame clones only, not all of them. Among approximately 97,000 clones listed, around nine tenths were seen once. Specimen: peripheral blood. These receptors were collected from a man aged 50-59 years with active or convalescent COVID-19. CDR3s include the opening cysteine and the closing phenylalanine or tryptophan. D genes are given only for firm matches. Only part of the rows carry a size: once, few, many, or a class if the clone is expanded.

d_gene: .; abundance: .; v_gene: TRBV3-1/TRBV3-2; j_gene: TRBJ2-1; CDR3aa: CASSQDSRVSNNEQFF; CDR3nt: TGTGCCAGCAGCCAAGATTCGAGGGTGTCCAACAATGAGCAGTTCTTC
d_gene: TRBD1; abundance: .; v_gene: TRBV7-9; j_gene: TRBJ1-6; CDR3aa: CASSPTQGADSPLHF; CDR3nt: TGTGCCAGCAGCCCAACCCAGGGGGCAGATTCACCCCTCCACTTT
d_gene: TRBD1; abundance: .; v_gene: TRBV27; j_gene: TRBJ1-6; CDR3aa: CASSFQGGSPLHF; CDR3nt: TGTGCCAGCAGTTTTCAGGGGGGCTCACCCCTCCACTTT
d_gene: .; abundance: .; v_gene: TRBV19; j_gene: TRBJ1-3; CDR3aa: CASRIQDSGNTIYF; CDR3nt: TGTGCCAGTAGGATTCAGGATTCTGGAAACACCATATATTTT
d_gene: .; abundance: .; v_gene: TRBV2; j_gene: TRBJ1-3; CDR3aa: CASSPQGTGNTIYF; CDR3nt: TGTGCCAGCAGCCCACAGGGTACGGGAAACACCATATATTTT
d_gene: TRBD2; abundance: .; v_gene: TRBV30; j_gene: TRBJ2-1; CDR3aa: CAWSGGTYNEQFF; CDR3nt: TGTGCCTGGAGCGGGGGGACCTACAATGAGCAGTTCTTC
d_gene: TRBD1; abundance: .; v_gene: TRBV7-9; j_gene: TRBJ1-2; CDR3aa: CASSLQGAVGYTF; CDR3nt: TGTGCCAGCAGCTTACAGGGGGCGGTCGGCTACACCTTC
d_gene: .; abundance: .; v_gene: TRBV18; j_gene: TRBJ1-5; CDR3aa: CASSANTHNQPQHF; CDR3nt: TGTGCCAGCTCAGCCAACACCCACAATCAGCCCCAGCATTTT
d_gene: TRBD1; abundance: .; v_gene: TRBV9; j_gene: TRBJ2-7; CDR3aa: CASSDRTGYEQYF; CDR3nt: TGTGCCAGCAGCGATCGGACAGGGTATGAGCAGTACTTC
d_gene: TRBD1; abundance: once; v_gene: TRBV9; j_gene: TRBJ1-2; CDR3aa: CASSEYRGHGYTF; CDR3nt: TGTGCCAGCAGCGAATACAGGGGCCATGGCTACACCTTC
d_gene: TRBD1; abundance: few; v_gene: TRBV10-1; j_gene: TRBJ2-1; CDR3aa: CASSAGQGAENEQFF; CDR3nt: TGCGCCAGCAGTGCGGGACAGGGGGCCGAGAATGAGCAGTTCTTC
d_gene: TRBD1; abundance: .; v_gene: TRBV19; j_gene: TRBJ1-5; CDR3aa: CASSIGGGGQPQHF; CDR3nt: TGTGCCAGTAGTATAGGAGGGGGCGGTCAGCCCCAGCATTTT
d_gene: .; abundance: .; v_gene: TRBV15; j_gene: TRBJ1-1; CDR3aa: CATSSDTLHQGWYMNTEAFF; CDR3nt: TGTGCCACCAGCAGTGACACACTTCACCAGGGGTGGTATATGAACACTGAAGCTTTCTTT
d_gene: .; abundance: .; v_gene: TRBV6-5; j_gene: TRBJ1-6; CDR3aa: CASRGDSRNSPLHF; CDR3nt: TGTGCCAGCAGGGGTGACAGCCGTAATTCACCCCTCCACTTT
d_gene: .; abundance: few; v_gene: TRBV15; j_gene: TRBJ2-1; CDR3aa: CATSRERGNEQFF; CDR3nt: TGTGCCACCAGCAGAGAAAGGGGGAATGAGCAGTTCTTC
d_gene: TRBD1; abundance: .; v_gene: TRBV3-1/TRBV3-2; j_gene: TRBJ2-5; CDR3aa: CASSQLRGSETQYF; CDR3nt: TGTGCCAGCAGCCAACTCAGGGGGTCAGAGACCCAGTACTTC
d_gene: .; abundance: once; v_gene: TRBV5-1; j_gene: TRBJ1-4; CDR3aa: CASSNSATNEKLFF; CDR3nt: TGCGCCAGCAGCAACAGTGCAACTAATGAAAAACTGTTTTTT
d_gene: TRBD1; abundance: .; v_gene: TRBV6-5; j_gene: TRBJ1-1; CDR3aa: CASRGQMNTEAFF; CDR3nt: TGTGCCAGCAGGGGACAGATGAACACTGAAGCTTTCTTT
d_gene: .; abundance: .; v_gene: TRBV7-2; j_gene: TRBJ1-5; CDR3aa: CASSRPAGNIGDSNQPQHF; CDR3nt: TGTGCCAGCAGCCGCCCCGCAGGGAATATTGGAGATAGCAATCAGCCCCAGCATTTT
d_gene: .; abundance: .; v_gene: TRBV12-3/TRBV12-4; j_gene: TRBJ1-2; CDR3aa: CASSLTDMDGYTF; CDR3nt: TGTGCCAGCAGTTTAACGGACATGGATGGCTACACCTTC
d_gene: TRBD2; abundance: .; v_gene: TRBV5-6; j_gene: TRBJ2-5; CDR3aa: CASRGLAGETQYF; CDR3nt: TGTGCCAGCAGGGGACTAGCTGGAGAGACCCAGTACTTC
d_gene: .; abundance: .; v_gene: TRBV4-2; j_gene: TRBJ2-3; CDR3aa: CASSQERISTDTQYF; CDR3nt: TGTGCCAGCAGCCAAGAGCGGATTAGCACAGATACGCAGTATTTT
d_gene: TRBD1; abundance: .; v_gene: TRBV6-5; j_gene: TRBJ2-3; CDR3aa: CASSKLGTGTDTQYF; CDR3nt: TGTGCCAGCAGTAAGCTGGGGACAGGGACAGATACGCAGTATTTT
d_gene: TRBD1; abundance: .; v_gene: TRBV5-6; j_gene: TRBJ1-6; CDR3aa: CASSWGQINSPLHF; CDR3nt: TGTGCCAGCAGCTGGGGACAGATTAATTCACCCCTCCACTTT
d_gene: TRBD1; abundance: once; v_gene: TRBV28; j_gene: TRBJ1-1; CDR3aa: CASSLKGAKVNTEAFF; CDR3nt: TGTGCCAGCAGTTTGAAGGGGGCCAAGGTGAACACTGAAGCTTTCTTT
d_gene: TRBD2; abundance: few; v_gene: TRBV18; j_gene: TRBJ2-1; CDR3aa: CASSPPSGGINNEQFF; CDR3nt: TGTGCCAGCTCACCACCTAGCGGGGGGATAAACAATGAGCAGTTCTTC
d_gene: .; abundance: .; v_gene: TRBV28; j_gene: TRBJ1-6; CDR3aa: CASREGRDNSPLHF; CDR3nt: TGTGCCAGCAGGGAGGGACGGGATAATTCACCCCTCCACTTT
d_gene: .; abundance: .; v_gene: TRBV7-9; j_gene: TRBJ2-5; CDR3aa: CASSPDSGTQYF; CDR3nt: TGTGCCAGCAGCCCAGACTCCGGGACCCAGTACTTC
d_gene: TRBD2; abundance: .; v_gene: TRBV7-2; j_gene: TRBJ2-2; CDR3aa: CASSYQGLAGNTGELFF; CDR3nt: TGTGCCAGCAGCTACCAGGGACTAGCGGGGAACACCGGGGAGCTGTTTTTT
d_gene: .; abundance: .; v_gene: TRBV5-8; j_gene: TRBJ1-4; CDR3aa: CASSFSGALNEKLFF; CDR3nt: TGTGCCAGCAGCTTTTCAGGGGCGCTTAATGAAAAACTGTTTTTT
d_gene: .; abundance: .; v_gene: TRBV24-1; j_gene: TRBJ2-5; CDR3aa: CATSDWAAGIETQYF; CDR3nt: TGTGCCACCAGTGATTGGGCGGCAGGGATAGAGACCCAGTACTTC
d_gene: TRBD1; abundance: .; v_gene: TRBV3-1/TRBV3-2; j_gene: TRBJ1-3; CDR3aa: CASSIGTGAGNTIYF; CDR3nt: TGTGCCAGCAGCATCGGGACAGGGGCTGGAAACACCATATATTTT
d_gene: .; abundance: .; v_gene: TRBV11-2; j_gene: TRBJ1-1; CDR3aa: CASSFMNTEAFF; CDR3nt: TGTGCCAGCAGCTTTATGAACACTGAAGCTTTCTTT
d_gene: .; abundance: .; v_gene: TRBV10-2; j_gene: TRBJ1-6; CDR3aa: CASSGQLSPLHF; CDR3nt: TGCGCCAGCAGTGGACAGCTTTCACCCCTCCACTTT
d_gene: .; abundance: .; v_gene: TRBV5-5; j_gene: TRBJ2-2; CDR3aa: CASSLVGEATGELFF; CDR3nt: TGTGCCAGCAGCTTGGTGGGGGAGGCCACCGGGGAGCTGTTTTTT
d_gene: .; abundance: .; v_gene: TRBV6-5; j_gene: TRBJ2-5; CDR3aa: CATRGVDETQYF; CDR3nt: TGTGCCACACGCGGGGTGGATGAGACCCAGTACTTC
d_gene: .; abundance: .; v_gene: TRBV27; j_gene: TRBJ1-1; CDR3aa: CASSFGGRGTEAFF; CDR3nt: TGTGCCAGCAGTTTCGGGGGGCGCGGCACTGAAGCTTTCTTT
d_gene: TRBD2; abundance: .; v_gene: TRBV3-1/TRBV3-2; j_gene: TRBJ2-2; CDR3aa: CASSRTGTSETGELFF; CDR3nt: TGTGCCAGCAGCCGAACCGGGACTAGCGAAACCGGGGAGCTGTTTTTT
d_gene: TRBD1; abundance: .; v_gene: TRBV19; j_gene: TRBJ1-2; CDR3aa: CASSPLTGEGYTF; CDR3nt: TGTGCCAGTAGTCCATTGACAGGGGAAGGCTACACCTTC
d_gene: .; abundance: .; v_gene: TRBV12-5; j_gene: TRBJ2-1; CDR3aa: CASGLGSAYNEQFF; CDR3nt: TGTGCTAGTGGTTTAGGGAGTGCCTACAATGAGCAGTTCTTC
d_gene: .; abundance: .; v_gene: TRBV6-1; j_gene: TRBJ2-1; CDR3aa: CASSELWGGYNEQFF; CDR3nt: TGTGCCAGCAGTGAACTATGGGGCGGTTACAATGAGCAGTTCTTC
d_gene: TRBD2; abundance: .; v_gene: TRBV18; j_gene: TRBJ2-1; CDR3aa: CASSPLAGSNEQFF; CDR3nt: TGTGCCAGCTCGCCTTTAGCGGGGTCCAATGAGCAGTTCTTC
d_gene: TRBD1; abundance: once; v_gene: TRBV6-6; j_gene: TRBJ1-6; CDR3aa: CASRNNDRGRNSPLHF; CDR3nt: TGTGCCAGCAGGAACAATGACAGGGGACGGAATTCACCCCTCCACTTT
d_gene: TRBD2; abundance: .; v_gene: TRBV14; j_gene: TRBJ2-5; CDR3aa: CASRSSGGRPETQYF; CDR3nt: TGTGCCAGCAGATCTAGCGGGGGGAGACCAGAGACCCAGTACTTC
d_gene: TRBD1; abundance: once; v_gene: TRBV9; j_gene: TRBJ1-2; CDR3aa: CASSEGWTGPHYGYTF; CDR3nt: TGTGCCAGCAGCGAGGGCTGGACAGGGCCCCACTATGGCTACACCTTC
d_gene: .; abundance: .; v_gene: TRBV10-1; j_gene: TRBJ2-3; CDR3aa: CASSDAGPSTDTQYF; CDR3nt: TGCGCCAGCAGTGATGCAGGGCCAAGCACAGATACGCAGTATTTT
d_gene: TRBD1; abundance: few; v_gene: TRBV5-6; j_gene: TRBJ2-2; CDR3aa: CASSMGRGLDTGELFF; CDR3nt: TGTGCCAGCAGCATGGGCAGGGGGCTCGACACCGGGGAGCTGTTTTTT
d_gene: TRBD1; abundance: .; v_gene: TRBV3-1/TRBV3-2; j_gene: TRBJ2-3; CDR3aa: CASSRDRVAQYF; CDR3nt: TGTGCCAGCAGCCGAGACAGGGTCGCGCAGTATTTT
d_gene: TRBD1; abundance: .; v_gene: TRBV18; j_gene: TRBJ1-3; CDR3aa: CASSLDRVPGNTIYF; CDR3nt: TGTGCCAGCTCACTCGACAGGGTCCCTGGAAACACCATATATTTT
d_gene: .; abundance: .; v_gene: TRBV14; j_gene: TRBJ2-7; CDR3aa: CASSWDTYEQYF; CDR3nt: TGTGCCAGCAGCTGGGACACCTACGAGCAGTACTTC
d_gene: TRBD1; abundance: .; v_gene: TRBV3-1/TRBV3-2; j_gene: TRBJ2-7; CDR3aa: CASSQPGTGTSYEQYF; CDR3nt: TGTGCCAGCAGCCAGCCCGGGACAGGGACCTCCTACGAGCAGTACTTC
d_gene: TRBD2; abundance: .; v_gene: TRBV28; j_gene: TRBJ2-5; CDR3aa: CASGGLAGQGETQYF; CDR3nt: TGTGCCAGCGGGGGACTAGCGGGCCAAGGGGAGACCCAGTACTTC
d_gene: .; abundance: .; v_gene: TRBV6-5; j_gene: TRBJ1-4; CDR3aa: CASSYRRERDEKLFF; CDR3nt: TGTGCCAGCAGTTATCGTCGGGAAAGGGATGAAAAACTGTTTTTT
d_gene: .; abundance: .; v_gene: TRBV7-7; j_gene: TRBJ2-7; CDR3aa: CASSLGAGKYEQYF; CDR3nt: TGTGCCAGCAGCTTAGGGGCAGGGAAGTACGAGCAGTACTTC
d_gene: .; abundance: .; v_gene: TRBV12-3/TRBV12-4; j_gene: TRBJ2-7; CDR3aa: CASSILPNPTYF; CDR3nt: TGTGCCAGCAGCATTCTTCCGAACCCTACGTACTTC
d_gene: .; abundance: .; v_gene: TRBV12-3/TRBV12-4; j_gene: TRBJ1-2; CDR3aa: CASSLDRTRGYTF; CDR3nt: TGTGCCAGCAGTTTAGACAGGACCAGAGGCTACACCTTC
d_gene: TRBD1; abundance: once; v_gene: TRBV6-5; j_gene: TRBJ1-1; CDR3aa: CASSEPNRGNTEAFF; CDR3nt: TGTGCCAGCAGCGAGCCAAACAGGGGCAACACTGAAGCTTTCTTT